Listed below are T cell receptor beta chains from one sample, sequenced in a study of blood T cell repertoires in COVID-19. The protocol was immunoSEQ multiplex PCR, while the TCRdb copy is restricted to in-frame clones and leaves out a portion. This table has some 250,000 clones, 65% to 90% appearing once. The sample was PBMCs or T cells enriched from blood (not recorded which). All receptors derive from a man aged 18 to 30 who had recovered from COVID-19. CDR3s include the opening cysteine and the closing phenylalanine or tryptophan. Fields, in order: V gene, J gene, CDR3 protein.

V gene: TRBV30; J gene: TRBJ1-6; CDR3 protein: CAWSVSRGRSPLHF
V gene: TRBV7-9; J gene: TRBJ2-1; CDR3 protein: CASSFTGSGRDYNEQFF
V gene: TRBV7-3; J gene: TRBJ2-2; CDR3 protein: CASSLGGANTGELFF
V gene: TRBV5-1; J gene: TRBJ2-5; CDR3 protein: CASSKGTGGRETQYF
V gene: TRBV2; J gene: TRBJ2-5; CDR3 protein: CASSNFRSGRSLLETQYF
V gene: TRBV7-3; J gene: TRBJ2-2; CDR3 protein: CASSSSGSNTGELFF
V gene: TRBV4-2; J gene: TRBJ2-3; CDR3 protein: CASSQRDGQGTDTQYF
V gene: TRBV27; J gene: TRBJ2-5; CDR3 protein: CASSFLAGGPEETQYF
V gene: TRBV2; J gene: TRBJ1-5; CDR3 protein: CASSSGTGGAKSNQPQHF
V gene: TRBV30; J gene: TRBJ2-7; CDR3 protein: CAWSGGTGEYEQYF
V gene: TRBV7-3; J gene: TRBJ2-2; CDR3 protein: CASSLNPGLAGGGNTGELFF
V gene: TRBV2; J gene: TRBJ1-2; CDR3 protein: CASNPARMGYGYTF
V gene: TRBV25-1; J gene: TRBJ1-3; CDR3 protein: CASSEYGAGSTSGNTIYF
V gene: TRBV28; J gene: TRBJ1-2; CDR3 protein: CASSVSGTNYGYTF
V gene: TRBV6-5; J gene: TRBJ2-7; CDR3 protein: CASSRDRVHEQYF
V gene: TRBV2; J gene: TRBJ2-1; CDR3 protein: CASSAPGTYNEQFF
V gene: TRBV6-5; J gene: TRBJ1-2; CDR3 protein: CASTGQINYGYTF
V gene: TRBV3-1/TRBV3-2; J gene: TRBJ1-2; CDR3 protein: CASSQRGQQGAGYTF
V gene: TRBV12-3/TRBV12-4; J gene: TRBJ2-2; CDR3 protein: CASSLGAVGELFF
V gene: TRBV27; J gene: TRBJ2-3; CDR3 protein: CASRPEGGTDTQYF
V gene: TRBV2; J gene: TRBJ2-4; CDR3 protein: CASQGVDKNIQYF
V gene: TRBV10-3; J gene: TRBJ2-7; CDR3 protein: CAISLDTYEQYF
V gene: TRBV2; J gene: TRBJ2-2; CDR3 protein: CASSEGSFTGELFF
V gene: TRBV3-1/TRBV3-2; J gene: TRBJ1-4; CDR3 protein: CASSPTPGYGEKLFF
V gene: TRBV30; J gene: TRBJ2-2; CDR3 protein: CAWGLAGVHTGELFF
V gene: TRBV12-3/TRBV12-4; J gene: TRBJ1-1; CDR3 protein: CASSLSNTEAFF
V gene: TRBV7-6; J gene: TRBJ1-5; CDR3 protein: CASSLGQGVSNQPQHF
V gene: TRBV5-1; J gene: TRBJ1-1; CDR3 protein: CASSLMYLSGQVNTEAFF
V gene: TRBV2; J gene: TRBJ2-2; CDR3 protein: CASSPDSTGELFF
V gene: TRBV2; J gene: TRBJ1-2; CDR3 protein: CASRLAERYGYTF
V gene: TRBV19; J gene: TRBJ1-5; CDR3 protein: CASSPGLNYPHQPQHF
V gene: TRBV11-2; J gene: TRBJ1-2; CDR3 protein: CASSPQASYGYTF
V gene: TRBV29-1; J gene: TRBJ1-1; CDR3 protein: CSVDAGSEAFF
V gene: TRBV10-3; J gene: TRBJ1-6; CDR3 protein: CAISRRGALDSPLHF
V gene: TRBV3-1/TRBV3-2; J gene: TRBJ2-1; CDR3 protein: CASSQDPGRHNEQFF
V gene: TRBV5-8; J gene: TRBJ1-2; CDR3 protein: CASSLGVRGRGEGGYTF
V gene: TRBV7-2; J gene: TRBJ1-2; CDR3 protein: CASSYYSTGDYGYTF
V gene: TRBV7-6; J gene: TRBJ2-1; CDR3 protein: CASSLLTGGFDEQFF
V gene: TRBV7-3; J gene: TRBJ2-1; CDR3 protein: CASSSSSGRGNEQFF
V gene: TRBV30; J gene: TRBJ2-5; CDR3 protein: CAWAPGGSPRETQYF
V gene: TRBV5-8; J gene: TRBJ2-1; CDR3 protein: CASTEEGTSGIDEQFF
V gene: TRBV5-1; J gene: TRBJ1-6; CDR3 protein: CASGGTDNSPLHF
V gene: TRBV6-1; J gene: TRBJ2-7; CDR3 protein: CASSEPETGGEQYF
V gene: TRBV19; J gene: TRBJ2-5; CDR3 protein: CASTIGSSGRLGETQYF
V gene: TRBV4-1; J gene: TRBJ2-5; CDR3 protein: CASSQVRTGQETQYF
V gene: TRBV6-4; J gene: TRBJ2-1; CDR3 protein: CASSDSLAGLDEQFF
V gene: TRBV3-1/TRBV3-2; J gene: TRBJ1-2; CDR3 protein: CASSQVGGGGYGYTF
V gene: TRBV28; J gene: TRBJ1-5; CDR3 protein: CASSLSAGDYYQPQHF
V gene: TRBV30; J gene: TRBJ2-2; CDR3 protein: CAWNGGGTNTGELFF